Sequencing of this T cell receptor (beta chain) was carried out in a study of blood T cell repertoires in COVID-19. Cohorts were based on clinical histories the participants reported. This table comes from immunoSEQ multiplex PCR, and its TCRdb copy is limited to in-frame clones, with some not included. The sample records about 150,000 clones, around 80% being singletons. Germline CDR1 SGHRS, CDR2 YFSETQ. V lost 0 bases to trimming and J lost 5 bases, with 15 bases between them. The CDR3 has 16 amino acids. The sample taken for sequencing was PBMCs or T cells enriched from blood (not recorded which). The receptor was isolated from a man aged 45-60 years who had recovered from COVID-19. The chain has TRBV5-1 and TRBJ2-1; a weak D match, TRBD1 (6 bases). The CDR3: CASSLAQDRFHNEQFF. The CDR3 DNA reads TGCGCCAGCAGCTTGGCCCAAGACAGGTTCCACAATGAGCAGTTCTTC.